The 20 T cell receptor beta chains below were found in one sample sequenced in a study of cytomegalovirus exposure and HLA in healthy donors (dated by TCRdb to about 2017). To prepare the library, the immunoSEQ multiplex PCR assay was applied. For the multiplex PCR, a mixture combining 60 forward primers for TCR Vbeta segments and 13 reverse primers for TCR Jbeta segments was used. TCRdb obtained this table from immuneACCESS and retained in-frame rearrangements with V and J assigned. These tables miss some clones; where compared with another copy, unresolved V genes account for less than half of the shortfall, and the remainder is unexplained. In this sample the table shows 90,000 to 150,000 clones, more than 65% of which occur a single time. The ten most abundant clones make up around 5.8% of the sample. Sequencing was carried out using PBMCs. Receptors originate from a man aged 18-30 years in good health and CMV-seropositive.

The rearrangement links TRBV7-3 to TRBJ2-5, with D possibly matching TRBD1 (6 bases). The germline CDR1 and CDR2 sequences are SGHTA and FQGTGA. Trimming took 1 base from V and 7 from J, leaving 19 bases between them. CDR3 length: 16 residues. For the CDR3, the DNA is TGTGCCAGCAGCTTAAATGGACGGACAGCCAAATGGACCCAGTACTTC. Translation: CASSLNGRTAKWTQYF.

The chain links TRBV28 to TRBJ1-4; no clear D. CDR1 and CDR2 from the germline V gene are MDHEN and SYDVKM. Trimming took off 3 bases at V and 6 bases at J, with 17 bases between the two ends. CDR3 length: 16 amino acids. The CDR3 spells CASSLGLTSSYEKLFF. CDR3 DNA sequence: TGTGCCAGCAGTTTGGGCCTGACGTCTTCTTATGAAAAACTGTTTTTT. Combining the CDR3 with reference TRBV28 and TRBJ1-4 gives the whole variable domain DVKVTQSSRYLVKRTGEKVFLECVQDMDHENMFWYRQDPGLGLRLIYFSYDVKMKEKGDIPEGYSVSREKKERFSLILESASTNQTSMYLCASSLGLTSSYEKLFFGSGTQLSVL.

This clone was detected a few times. The CDR3 sequence is CASRPSRSRTDTQYF. As DNA, the CDR3 is TGTGCCAGCAGGCCTAGTAGGTCCCGCACAGATACGCAGTATTTT. The rearrangement uses TRBV5-5 and TRBJ2-3; no clear D. The germline gives CDR1 SGHKS, CDR2 YYEKEE (reference sequence). The ends were cut back, 5 bases at V and 1 base at J, with 14 bases in the middle. CDR3 length equals 15 residues. Full variable domain (missing parts from reference TRBV5-5 and TRBJ2-3): DAGVTQSPTHLIKTRGQQVTLRCSPISGHKSVSWYQQVLGQGPQFIFQYYEKEERGRGNFPDRFSARQFPNYSSELNVNALLLGDSALYLCASRPSRSRTDTQYFGPGTRLTVL.

The rearrangement joins TRBV5-1 to TRBJ2-7; D unclear. The V gene lost 5 bases and the J gene lost 1 base, with 7 bases spanning the gap. This CDR3 spans 12 amino acids. Germline values: CDR1 SGHRS, CDR2 YFSETQ. DNA for the CDR3: TGCGCCAGCAGAGATAGTTCCTACGAGCAGTACTTC. Translating gives CASRDSSYEQYF.

The chain carries TRBV19 and TRBJ1-1; D gene unclear. The CDR3 extends over 14 amino acids. Between the trimmed V and J ends, which lost 1 base and 5 bases, there was a span of 11 bases. Germline-derived CDR1 and CDR2 are LNHDA and SQIVND (reference sequence). The DNA for the CDR3 is TGTGCCAGTAGTATAGGGCCTTCAGGTACTGAAGCTTTCTTT. Translated: CASSIGPSGTEAFF.

This chain connects TRBV14 to TRBJ1-1; D remains ambiguous. The CDR3 loop spans 14 amino acids. The V and J ends lost 4 bases and 6 bases respectively, with 15 bases between them. CDR1 SGHDN and CDR2 FVKESK come from the germline V gene. CDR3: CASSPYTEGPEAFF. CDR3 bases: TGTGCCAGCAGCCCATACACAGAAGGTCCTGAAGCTTTCTTT.

This clone has a handful of counts. The chain recombines TRBV6-1 with TRBJ2-5; weak D call: TRBD2 (6 bases). V was cut by 11 bases and J by 3 bases, with 19 bases left in between. From germline, CDR1 is MNHNS and CDR2 SASEGT. This CDR3 region has 14 residues. The CDR3 sequence: CAGAGGGDEETQYF. The CDR3 DNA sequence: TGTGCCGGCGCTGGAGGAGGGGATGAAGAGACCCAGTACTTC.

Here the CDR3 DNA reads TGTGCCAGCAGTTGGACTGGACGTGGTACGACAATGGGGCAGTTCTTC. Translated, it gives CASSWTGRGTTMGQFF. The chain couples TRBV6-5 to TRBJ2-1; a possible D gene is TRBD2 (5 bases). CDR1 and CDR2 (germline): MNHEY, SVGAGI. Trimming removed 4 bases from V and 12 bases from J, with 25 bases in between. The CDR3 sequence is 16 residues long.

The chain carries TRBV9 and TRBJ1-5, with D tentatively TRBD1 (6 bases). Trimming left V 4 bases short and J 9 bases short, with 14 bases between. The CDR3 loop spans 13 amino acids. CDR1 SGDLS and CDR2 YYNGEE come from the germline V gene. CDR3 region: CASSQTGEGPQHF. The CDR3 nucleotides are TGTGCCAGCAGCCAGACAGGAGAAGGGCCCCAGCATTTT.

The V gene is TRBV10-3, the J gene TRBJ1-4; perhaps TRBD1 as D (6 bases). The CDR3 has 15 amino acids. V lost 6 bases, J lost 3 bases, and 14 bases lay in between. Germline V gives CDR1 ENHRY, CDR2 SYGVKD. CDR3 region: CAIRTSDSSNEKLFF. The CDR3 DNA reads TGTGCCATCAGAACATCGGACAGCTCTAATGAAAAACTGTTTTTT.

This clone has only a few counts. This rearrangement joins TRBV28 to TRBJ1-5; D gene ambiguous. Germline V lookup: CDR1 MDHEN, CDR2 SYDVKM. CDR3 length: 12 residues. V lost 3 bases to trimming and J lost 6 bases, with 6 bases between them. CDR3 sequence (DNA): TGTGCCAGCAGTTTCGAGTTTCAGCCCCAGCATTTT. Translated: CASSFEFQPQHF.

This chain joins TRBV10-3 and TRBJ1-5, with 7 bases that match TRBD1. Unmatched junction bases numbered 6, after V lost 3 bases and J lost 4 bases. The CDR3 runs 15 residues. The germline CDR1 and CDR2 sequences are ENHRY and SYGVKD. CDR3 sequence reads: CAISDPGTENQPQHF. The DNA of the CDR3 is TGTGCCATCAGTGATCCTGGGACAGAGAATCAGCCCCAGCATTTT.

This clone turned up a few times. Germline is not matched at one junction end, which may reflect a read error. V gene TRBV7-7 combines with J gene TRBJ2-7, with unresolved D. The V gene's germline CDR1 is SSHAT and CDR2 FNYEAQ (reference sequence). CDR3 length equals 13 residues. The CDR3 DNA reads as TGTGCTAGCAGCTTAGATTTAGAGGACGAGCAGTACTTC. This translates into CASSLDLEDEQYF. The whole variable domain, filled in from reference TRBV7-7 and TRBJ2-7, reads GAGVSQSPRYKVTKRGQDVTLRCDPISSHATLYWYQQALGQGPEFLTYFNYEAQPDKSGLPSDRFSAERPEGSISTLTIQRTEQRDSAMYRCASSLDLEDEQYFGPGTRLTVT.

In this sample, this clone turned up once. The chain links TRBV6-1 to TRBJ1-4, with 8 bases matching TRBD1. Germline lookup yields CDR1 MNHNS and CDR2 SASEGT. The CDR3 extends over 18 amino acids. J lost 6 bases, V lost 1 base, and 13 bases had no gene match. The CDR3 loop reads CASSEVNFLQGAYEKLFF. CDR3 sequence (DNA): TGTGCCAGCAGTGAAGTGAATTTCCTTCAGGGGGCTTATGAAAAACTGTTTTTT.

CDR3 amino acids: CASSLTSGRYEQYF. The CDR3 DNA reads TGTGCCAGCAGCTTGACTAGCGGGAGATACGAGCAGTACTTC. The V call is TRBV5-6, the J call TRBJ2-7; TRBD2 matches 11 bases. This CDR3 contains 14 residues. The germline V gene has CDR1 SGHDT and CDR2 YYEEEE. V was pared by 1 base and J by 4 bases, with 1 base of the junction left unmatched.

The rearrangement joins TRBV7-9 to TRBJ2-3, with D possibly matching TRBD2 (6 bases). The CDR3 spans 13 residues. Per the germline V gene, CDR1 is SEHNR and CDR2 is FQNEAQ (reference sequence). Trimming took 5 bases from V and 3 from J, leaving 9 bases between them. Here the CDR3 reads CASSPAGTDTQYF. The CDR3 DNA reads as TGTGCCAGCAGCCCGGCGGGAACAGATACGCAGTATTTT.

The chain couples TRBV4-1 to TRBJ1-1, with TRBD1 identical over 8 bases. CDR1 and CDR2 from the germline V gene are MGHRA and YSYEKL. Losses at the gene ends were 3 bases for V and 12 bases for J; bases not matched to a gene: 6. The CDR3 is made up of 12 amino acids. In DNA form, the CDR3 reads TGCGCCAGCAGCCATCTACAGGGGGGGACTTTCTTT. The encoded protein is CASSHLQGGTFF.

The V gene is TRBV6-1, the J gene TRBJ2-1; 8 nucleotides match TRBD1. The CDR3 contains 17 residues. Trimming removed 2 bases from V and 7 bases from J; junction bases left unmatched: 13. Germline lookup yields CDR1 MNHNS and CDR2 SASEGT. CDR3 loop: CASSELMGQELPNEQFF. CDR3 DNA sequence: TGTGCCAGCAGTGAACTAATGGGACAGGAGCTCCCTAATGAGCAGTTCTTC.

This chain connects TRBV30 to TRBJ1-2; no firm D call. Germline lookup yields CDR1 GTSNPN and CDR2 SVGIG (reference sequence). This CDR3 contains 13 residues. Trimming stripped 3 bases from V and 4 bases from J, with 12 bases between. CDR3 nucleotides: TGTGCCTGGAGAGAAACCGGGATCTATGGCTACACCTTC. Protein: CAWRETGIYGYTF.

The J gene is TRBJ2-5, the V gene TRBV9; 8 nucleotides match TRBD2. Judging by the DNA end, TRBJ2-7 fits better; the J call may be wrong. Looked up from germline, CDR1 is SGDLS and CDR2 is YYNGEE. This CDR3 region has 15 residues. The CDR3, as DNA: TGTGCCAGCAGCCCCTCGCCCAGCGGGAGCTACGAGCAGTACTTC. Amino acid sequence: CASSPSPSGSYEQYF.